This T cell receptor beta chain originates from a study of blood T cell repertoires in COVID-19. Overall study context: The cDNA or gDNA used as material had been derived from T cells, B-cell-depleted T cells, or PBMCs.

V lost 4 bases and J 5 bases, leaving 24 bases between the germline ends. Germline assignment: CDR1 SGHDT and CDR2 YYEEEE. CDR3 length equals 17 residues. The table came from immunoSEQ multiplex PCR; TCRdb's copy has only in-frame clones and leaves some out. The table shows 89,000 or so clones, with 85% occurring only once. The sample comprised peripheral blood. This chain links TRBV5-6 with TRBJ2-5, with D possibly matching TRBD2 (5 bases). The TCR sequence derives from a man of 80 years or more with acute or convalescent COVID-19. CDR3 sequence reads: CASSPRGGRRSGETQYF. The DNA of the CDR3 is TGTGCCAGCAGCCCCCGTGGCGGAAGGAGGAGTGGGGAGACCCAGTACTTC. The full variable domain, completed using reference TRBV5-6 and TRBJ2-5, is DAGVTQSPTHLIKTRGQQVTLRCSPKSGHDTVSWYQQALGQGPQFIFQYYEEEERQRGNFPDRFSGHQFPNYSSELNVNALLLGDSALYLCASSPRGGRRSGETQYFGPGTRLLVL.